The following is a TCR beta chain sequence with its context. Its antigen remains unknown. Time point indicated: week 35, safety follow-up. Every vaccine dose comprised 300 ug of mutant IDH1 20-mer peptide plus topical imiquimod. The data were taken from a study of a mutant IDH1 vaccine in newly diagnosed glioma. Germline V gene lookup returns CDR1 GTSNPN and CDR2 SVGIG (reference sequence). Trimming pared 3 bases from V and 0 bases from J, leaving 15 bases between. There are 16 residues in the CDR3. Only in-frame clones appear in the TCRdb table, and some are missing; sequencing was by immunoSEQ multiplex PCR. Here the sample spans just under 70,000 clones, about four fifths being singletons.

The chain combines TRBV30 with TRBJ1-3, with a weak D call TRBD1 (6 bases). The TCR comes from a man in his late teens or twenties with glioma. The specimen comprised PBMCs, sampled from a glioma patient whose treatment included an IDH1 peptide vaccine. Here the CDR3 reads CAWSGQSLSSGNTIYF. The CDR3 DNA sequence: TGTGCCTGGAGCGGACAGAGCTTAAGCTCTGGAAACACCATATATTTT.